This entry describes one T cell receptor beta chain. Authors' analysis steps: Scientists estimated how many nucleated cells there were by amplifying reference gene primers. TCRdb's table, derived via immunoSEQ multiplex PCR, lists solely in-frame clones and lacks some. V and J calls and clone size are those listed in that table; D and trimming were worked out from the DNA. The sample holds about 100,000 clones; 90% are singletons and the top ten take 6.5% to 8%. The ends lost 6 bases at V and 9 bases at J; junction bases unmatched: 9. The CDR3 has 15 amino acids. Germline CDR1 reads SNHLY; CDR2 reads FYNNEI. This sample stems from a study of blood T cell repertoires in COVID-19. Study-level background: Donors in the United States, Italy and Spain gave samples during acute or convalescent COVID-19. The cDNA or gDNA used as material had been derived from T cells, B-cell-depleted T cells, or PBMCs.

Seattle patients were enrolled during active infection and followed longitudinally. The sequence was obtained from a man aged 18 to 35 with COVID-19, enrolled during active disease. The sequenced material came from peripheral blood. The chain carries TRBV2 and TRBJ1-6; 9 nucleotides agree with TRBD1. This CDR3 reads CASRDWTGDTSPLHF. For the CDR3, the DNA is TGTGCCAGCAGGGATTGGACAGGGGATACTTCACCCCTCCACTTT.